This T cell receptor beta chain derives from a study of cytomegalovirus exposure and HLA in healthy donors. This CDR3 is 13 amino acids long. The V and J ends lost 6 bases and 6 bases respectively, with 14 bases between them. The germline V gene encodes CDR1 MRHNA and CDR2 SNTAGT. Concerning this clone: Its matching antigen is unknown.

Study-level results: Most TCR beta V segments were productive about 87% or about 30% of the time in an earlier analysis.

Vbeta (60) and Jbeta (13) primers were used in the PCR. Per the authors' pipeline: Unique TCR beta chains numbered around 80 million in a later analysis, with some 9.9 million shared. This table comes from immunoSEQ multiplex PCR, and its TCRdb copy is limited to in-frame clones, with some not included. V, J and clone size reflect that table, while D and trimming were determined from the DNA. The listing contains about 54,000 clones. The receptor was isolated from a woman between 40 and 50 years old in good health and CMV-seronegative. Material: PBMCs. The genes are TRBV6-4 and TRBJ1-1; D is undetermined. The CDR3 sequence: CASRRAGTAEAFF. CDR3 nucleotides: TGTGCCAGCAGGCGAGCAGGAACTGCTGAAGCTTTCTTT.